Shown below are 19 T cell receptor beta chains from a single sample sequenced in a study of CD8+ T cells in alopecia areata. The sequencing template was cDNA reverse transcribed from extracted RNA. Some clones are missing from TCRdb's copy, which holds only in-frame ones; the method was immunoSEQ multiplex PCR. The sample contains about 130,000 clones, nearly 55% of which appear only once. Treatment indicated: oral pan-JAK inhibitor, 5-10 mg twice daily. The sample here was CD8+ T cells sorted from blood, taken at week 4, from a patient treated with tofacitinib. The receptors come from a human donor with alopecia areata.

This clone has a single count. V usage is TRBV13 and J usage is TRBJ1-6; tentatively, D is TRBD1 (6 bases). CDR1 is PRHDT, CDR2 FYEKMQ, per germline (reference sequence). CDR3 length: 15 residues. With 0 bases removed from V and 5 bases from J, the gap between germline ends came to 8 bases. In DNA, the CDR3 is TGTGCCAGCAGCTTAGGGGGGGCCAATAATTCACCCCTCCACTTT. As protein: CASSLGGANNSPLHF.

The V and J genes are TRBV10-3 and TRBJ2-7; no firm D call. The ends were cut back, 4 bases at V and 3 bases at J, with 13 bases in the middle. This CDR3 has 14 amino acids. Per the germline V gene, CDR1 is ENHRY and CDR2 is SYGVKD. The CDR3 protein is CAISVARSGYEQYF. The DNA of the CDR3 is TGTGCCATCAGTGTGGCGAGATCTGGCTACGAGCAGTACTTC.

V usage is TRBV30 and J usage is TRBJ2-7; TRBD2 might be the D (6 bases). Deletions cut 0 bases from V and 2 bases from J, with 8 bases between. Germline lookup yields CDR1 GTSNPN and CDR2 SVGIG (reference sequence). The CDR3 has 13 residues. For the CDR3, the DNA is TGTGCCTGGAGTGTGGGGGGAGCCTACGAGCAGTACTTC. As protein: CAWSVGGAYEQYF.

The chain couples TRBV10-3 to TRBJ2-3; possibly TRBD1 for D (6 bases). Per germline, CDR1 ENHRY and CDR2 SYGVKD. The CDR3 has 15 residues. The germline V and J ends were trimmed by 5 bases and 1 base, with 13 bases remaining between them. The CDR3 region has the DNA TGTGCCATCAGTCAGGGGATCCTCGGCACAGATACGCAGTATTTT. This codes for CAISQGILGTDTQYF.

V gene TRBV27 combines with J gene TRBJ1-2; D unresolved. V was trimmed by 3 bases and J by 4 bases, leaving 12 bases between them. This CDR3 region has 14 residues. The V gene's germline CDR1 is MNHEY and CDR2 SMNVEV (reference sequence). The CDR3 sequence: CASSFSRTGYGYTF. CDR3 coding DNA: TGTGCCAGCAGTTTCTCCCGGACGGGCTATGGCTACACCTTC.

This sequence joins TRBV13 and TRBJ1-2; 7 nucleotides line up with TRBD1. Trimming at V came to 5 bases and at J to 0 bases, leaving 6 bases not matched to a gene. The CDR3 extends over 15 amino acids. Germline assignment: CDR1 PRHDT and CDR2 FYEKMQ (reference sequence). As DNA, the CDR3 is TGTGCCAGCAGCGGGACAGACTGGACTAACTATGGCTACACCTTC. This gives the protein CASSGTDWTNYGYTF.

This clone was counted a few times. The chain joins TRBV4-1 to TRBJ2-7; D perhaps matches TRBD1 (6 bases). There are 14 residues in the CDR3. The germline V and J ends were trimmed by 0 bases and 6 bases, with 12 bases remaining between them. Germline CDR1 reads MGHRA; CDR2 reads YSYEKL. CDR3: CASSQDGAGAEQYF. Written as DNA, the CDR3 is TGCGCCAGCAGCCAAGATGGGGCAGGGGCCGAGCAGTACTTC.

The chain recombines TRBV27 with TRBJ1-2; TRBD1 is a possible D gene (5 bases). This CDR3 comprises 14 residues. Germline V gene data show CDR1 as MNHEY and CDR2 as SMNVEV (reference sequence). V lost 5 bases to trimming and J lost 4 bases, with 14 bases between them. CDR3 DNA: TGTGCCAGCAGTCCTCGGGAGGGACGCTATGGCTACACCTTC. It encodes CASSPREGRYGYTF.

This chain uses TRBV7-2 with TRBJ1-5, with D possibly TRBD1 on 5 matching bases. Germline values: CDR1 SGHTA, CDR2 FQGNSA. The CDR3 covers 13 residues. V gave up 2 bases and J gave up 7 bases, with 9 bases separating them. CDR3 nucleotide sequence: TGTGCCAGCAGCTTATGGGGGTCGCAGCCCCAGCATTTT. It encodes CASSLWGSQPQHF.

The J gene is TRBJ1-2, the V gene TRBV5-6; D remains ambiguous. CDR3 length: 13 residues. Trimming left V 4 bases short and J 2 bases short, with 9 bases between. Germline CDR1 is SGHDT and CDR2 is YYEEEE. This chain's CDR3 is CASSVLENYGYTF. The DNA of the CDR3 is TGTGCCAGCAGCGTGTTGGAGAACTATGGCTACACCTTC.

This rearrangement joins TRBV28 to TRBJ2-1; no clear D gene. The CDR3 spans 10 residues. Germline V gene lookup returns CDR1 MDHEN and CDR2 SYDVKM. V was shortened by 6 bases and J by 10 bases, with 7 bases between the two germline ends. Here the CDR3 reads CASSRVEQFF. The CDR3 bases are TGTGCCAGCAGCCGAGTGGAGCAGTTCTTC.

This clone was observed a few times. The chain carries TRBV29-1 and TRBJ1-3, with a weak D call TRBD1 (5 bases). With 7 bases removed from V and 7 bases from J, the gap between germline ends came to 17 bases. The CDR3 runs 13 residues. Looked up from germline, CDR1 is SQVTM and CDR2 is ANQGSEA. The CDR3 DNA reads TGCAGCGCCGGAGGGGACCTTGGGAACACCATATATTTT. This sequence encodes CSAGGDLGNTIYF.

By share of the sample, this clone is medium-sized. J is TRBJ1-2 and V is TRBV27, with D maybe TRBD1 (5 bases). From germline, CDR1 is MNHEY and CDR2 SMNVEV (reference sequence). The V end lost 7 bases, the J end lost 7 bases, and 13 bases lay between the germline ends. The CDR3 length is 12 residues. For the CDR3, the DNA is TGTGCCAGCACCATTAGGGGAAGTGGCTACACCTTC. Protein sequence: CASTIRGSGYTF.

The chain uses TRBV7-6 and TRBJ1-6; TRBD1 matches at 9 bases. The CDR3 is made up of 15 amino acids. With V trimmed by 0 bases and J by 7 bases, 1 base remained unmatched. Germline lookup yields CDR1 SGHVS and CDR2 FNYEAQ. CDR3 sequence: CASSLAGQGNSPLHF. Written as DNA, the CDR3 is TGTGCCAGCAGCTTAGCTGGACAGGGGAATTCACCCCTCCACTTT. The whole variable domain, remainder taken from reference TRBV7-6 and TRBJ1-6, is GAGVSQSPRYKVTKRGQDVALRCDPISGHVSLYWYRQALGQGPEFLTYFNYEAQQDKSGLPNDRFSAERPEGSISTLTIQRTEQRDSAMYRCASSLAGQGNSPLHFGNGTRLTVT.

This clone appeared a single time. This sequence joins TRBV7-8 and TRBJ2-7; 10 nucleotides align to TRBD1. The V segment lost 3 bases and the J segment 6 bases; nucleotides outside the gene matches: 8. The CDR3 sequence is 15 residues long. Germline lookup yields CDR1 SGHVS and CDR2 FQNEAQ. CDR3 nucleotides: TGTGCCAGCAGCTTGGATCCGGGACAGGGGCTCGAGCAGTACTTC. As protein: CASSLDPGQGLEQYF.

The chain combines TRBV27 with TRBJ2-5; D is unresolved. The germline gives CDR1 MNHEY, CDR2 SMNVEV (reference sequence). This CDR3 is 15 amino acids long. The V end lost 4 bases, the J end lost 0 bases, and 12 bases lay between the germline ends. CDR3 nucleotides: TGTGCCAGCAGTTCGGAGCTGGGGTACCAAGAGACCCAGTACTTC. Protein sequence: CASSSELGYQETQYF.

V and J are TRBV14 and TRBJ2-1; D not resolved. This CDR3 comprises 14 residues. The germline V and J ends were trimmed by 0 bases and 8 bases, with 11 bases remaining between them. The germline V gene has CDR1 SGHDN and CDR2 FVKESK. The CDR3 DNA reads as TGTGCCAGCAGCCAAGAAATTGTGGGCGATGAGCAGTTCTTC. Its protein product is CASSQEIVGDEQFF.

This clone occurred once. The CDR3 loop is CASSITGSPADTQYF. The CDR3 DNA follows: TGTGCCAGCAGCATTACCGGGTCCCCGGCAGATACGCAGTATTTT. The chain recombines TRBV9 with TRBJ2-3, with no clear D. V shed 4 bases and J shed 4 bases, with 16 bases lying between them. Germline CDR1 is SGDLS and CDR2 is YYNGEE. The CDR3 spans 15 residues.

This chain uses TRBV30 with TRBJ1-2; TRBD1 is a possible D gene (5 bases). Looked up from germline, CDR1 is GTSNPN and CDR2 is SVGIG (reference sequence). CDR3 size: 14 residues. V was shortened by 5 bases and J by 2 bases, with 15 bases between the two germline ends. The CDR3 region is CAWVGYGGNYGYTF. The CDR3 DNA sequence: TGTGCCTGGGTCGGGTACGGGGGAAACTATGGCTACACCTTC. The variable domain in full, with the rest retrieved from reference TRBV30 and TRBJ1-2, is SQTIHQWPATLVQPVGSPLSLECTVEGTSNPNLYWYRQAAGRGLQLLFYSVGIGQISSEVPQNLSASRPQDRQFILSSKKLLLSDSGFYLCAWVGYGGNYGYTFGSGTRLTVV.